A single sample is the source of the 15 T cell receptor beta chains below, sequenced in a study of T-cell memory formation after mild COVID-19. One entry per CDR3 protein results from TCRdb running MiXCR on the 5' RACE reads. This table holds 65,000 to 90,000 distinct CDR3 sequences, roughly 13% found once. The sequenced sample was PBMCs or a T cell subset sorted from them (not recorded which). These TCRs come from a man between 18 and 29 years old who had mild COVID-19 (a few samples of this study predate the infection). Cell type and time point are not known.

The rearrangement links TRBV15 to TRBJ1-6; 8 bases are a match to TRBD1. Per germline, CDR1 LNHNV and CDR2 YYDKDF (reference sequence). With 3 bases clipped from V and 6 bases from J, the junction kept 7 bases outside the gene matches. This CDR3 contains 16 residues. For the CDR3, the DNA is TGTGCCACCAGCAGGGGTGGACAGGGTGGTAATTCACCCCTCCACTTT. It is translated as CATSRGGQGGNSPLHF.

V and J are TRBV4-1 and TRBJ1-6; a possible D gene is TRBD1 (5 bases). This CDR3 is built from 16 residues. V was trimmed by 1 base and J by 7 bases, leaving 14 bases between them. The V gene's germline CDR1 is MGHRA and CDR2 YSYEKL. CDR3 sequence reads: CASSQAEGQGNSPLHF. The CDR3 nucleotides are TGCGCCAGCAGCCAAGCAGAAGGGCAGGGAAATTCACCCCTCCACTTT.

The CDR3: CASSYRGSYNEQFF. CDR3 nucleotides: TGTGCCAGCAGTTACCGGGGGAGTTACAATGAGCAGTTCTTC. The J gene is TRBJ2-1, the V gene TRBV6-6; the D gene is possibly TRBD2 (6 bases). V was trimmed by 2 bases and J by 4 bases, leaving 9 bases between them. This CDR3 comprises 14 residues. CDR1 MNHNY and CDR2 SVGAGI come from the germline V gene (reference sequence).

At least ten counts were recorded for this clonotype. The chain links TRBV12-3 or TRBV12-4 to TRBJ2-1, with D hard to call. Trimming took 6 bases from V and 8 from J, leaving 20 bases between them. The CDR3 spans 15 residues. The CDR3 nucleotides are TGTGCCAGCAGCCCTCTGTCCACAAATCGCGATGAGCAGTTCTTC. Translation gives CASSPLSTNRDEQFF.

The J gene is TRBJ2-4, the V gene TRBV6-5; no firm D call. The length of the CDR3 is 13 residues. Germline V gene lookup returns CDR1 MNHEY and CDR2 SVGAGI. Trimming shortened V by 5 bases and J by 6 bases, and 11 bases separated the two germline ends. CDR3 amino acids: CASSSLGGNIQYF. Written as DNA, the CDR3 is TGTGCCAGCAGTAGCCTCGGCGGAAACATTCAGTACTTC.

The gene calls are TRBV21-1 and TRBJ2-7; the tabulated D call, TRBD1, remains unverified against the DNA. TRBV21-1 is noted as a pseudogene. The CDR3 extends over 13 amino acids. CDR3 DNA: TGTGCCAGCAGCCAGTACAGGGGTCACGGGCAGTACTTC. Its protein is CASSQYRGHGQYF.

This chain connects TRBV2 to TRBJ2-5, with 11 nucleotides matching TRBD2. From germline, CDR1 is SNHLY and CDR2 FYNNEI. The junction had 10 bases not matched to a gene; V was cut back by 2 bases and J by 2 bases. This CDR3 comprises 18 residues. CDR3 sequence: CASSELLVAGGLQETQYF. The CDR3 DNA reads TGTGCCAGCAGTGAACTCTTAGTAGCGGGGGGGTTACAAGAGACCCAGTACTTC.

This clonotype was picked up a small number of times. This sequence joins TRBV29-1 and TRBJ2-5, with 8 nucleotides matching TRBD1. V lost 4 bases and J lost 2; bases outside the gene matches: 3. The CDR3 totals 13 residues. Per the germline V gene, CDR1 is SQVTM and CDR2 is ANQGSEA. CDR3 nucleotides: TGCAGCGTTGGACAGGGGACGCAAGAGACCCAGTACTTC. Translated: CSVGQGTQETQYF.

This clonotype was seen more than once but under ten times. The chain couples TRBV7-2 to TRBJ2-3; TRBD2 matches at 7 bases. Unmatched junction bases numbered 13, after V lost 3 bases and J lost 1 base. The CDR3 extends over 18 amino acids. CDR1 is SGHTA, CDR2 FQGNSA, per germline. DNA for the CDR3: TGTGCCAGCAGCTTTGGAGCTAGCGGATCCCCGGGCACAGATACGCAGTATTTT. It yields the protein CASSFGASGSPGTDTQYF.

V usage is TRBV5-1 and J usage is TRBJ1-1; no reliable D call. Germline V CDR1 and CDR2: SGHRS, YFSETQ. This CDR3 contains 14 residues. Trimming shortened V by 3 bases and J by 1 base, and 10 bases separated the two germline ends. The CDR3 reads CASSYKDQNTEAFF. In nucleotides, the CDR3 is TGCGCCAGCAGCTACAAGGACCAGAACACTGAAGCTTTCTTT.

This clonotype was recorded many times. The J gene is TRBJ1-6, the V gene TRBV7-2; possibly TRBD1 for D (6 bases). CDR3 length: 16 residues. In germline, CDR1 is SGHTA, CDR2 FQGNSA. The V end lost 5 bases, the J end lost 7 bases, and 18 bases lay between the germline ends. The CDR3 spells CASSPRSRGDNSPLHF. The CDR3 DNA sequence: TGTGCCAGCAGCCCCCGCTCGAGGGGGGACAATTCACCCCTCCACTTT.

This clonotype was detected a few times. This chain joins TRBV4-1 and TRBJ1-3; D perhaps matches TRBD1 (6 bases). V was pared by 4 bases and J by 0 bases, with 13 bases between. The CDR3 spans 16 residues. CDR1 is MGHRA, CDR2 YSYEKL, per germline. CDR3 DNA sequence: TGCGCCAGCAGCCCCTACAGGGACGCCTCTGGAAACACCATATATTTT. Amino acids: CASSPYRDASGNTIYF.

This clonotype came up a few times. V gene TRBV4-3 combines with J gene TRBJ2-1; D is undetermined. Germline assignment: CDR1 LGHNA and CDR2 YSLEER. The V gene lost 4 bases and the J gene lost 4 bases, with 14 bases spanning the gap. The CDR3 covers 15 residues. The DNA for the CDR3 is TGCGCCAGCAGCCGGGCCGGCGTAGGGTACAATGAGCAGTTCTTC. Residues: CASSRAGVGYNEQFF.

This chain connects TRBV27 to TRBJ2-7; D perhaps matches TRBD1 (6 bases). Germline CDR1 MNHEY, CDR2 SMNVEV (reference sequence). The ends were cut back, 5 bases at V and 1 base at J, with 15 bases in the middle. The CDR3 covers 15 residues. CDR3 nucleotide sequence: TGTGCCAGCAGTAGTTACCGGGACAAGTCCTACGAGCAGTACTTC. It translates to CASSSYRDKSYEQYF.

The V call is TRBV9, the J call TRBJ1-1; a weak D match, TRBD1 (5 bases). Germline V gene lookup returns CDR1 SGDLS and CDR2 YYNGEE. Trimming removed 3 bases at V and 8 bases at J, with 17 bases between. This CDR3 is 14 amino acids long. DNA of the CDR3: TGTGCCAGCAGCGCCGGGGGAGGGGCCGGGGAAGCTTTCTTT. It encodes CASSAGGGAGEAFF.